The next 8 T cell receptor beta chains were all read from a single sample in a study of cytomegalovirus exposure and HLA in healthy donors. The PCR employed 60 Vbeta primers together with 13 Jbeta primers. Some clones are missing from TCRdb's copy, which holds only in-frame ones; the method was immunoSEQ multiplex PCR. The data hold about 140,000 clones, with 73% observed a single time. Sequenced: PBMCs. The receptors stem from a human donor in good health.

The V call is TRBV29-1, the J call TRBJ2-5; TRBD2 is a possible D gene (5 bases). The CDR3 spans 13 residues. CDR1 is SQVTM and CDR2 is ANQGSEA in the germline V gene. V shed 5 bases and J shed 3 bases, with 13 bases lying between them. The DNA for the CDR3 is TGCAGCGTTAGGGAGAGGGTCAAAGAGACCCAGTACTTC. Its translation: CSVRERVKETQYF.

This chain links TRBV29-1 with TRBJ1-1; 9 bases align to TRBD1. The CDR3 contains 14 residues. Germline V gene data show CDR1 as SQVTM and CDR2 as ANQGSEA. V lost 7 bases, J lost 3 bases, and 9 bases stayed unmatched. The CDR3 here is CSAFTGGEDTEAFF. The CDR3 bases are TGCAGCGCCTTCACAGGGGGCGAGGACACTGAAGCTTTCTTT. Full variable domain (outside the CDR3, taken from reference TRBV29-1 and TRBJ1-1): SAVISQKPSRDICQRGTSLTIQCQVDSQVTMMFWYRQQPGQSLTLIATANQGSEATYESGFVIDKFPISRPNLTFSTLTVSNMSPEDSSIYLCSAFTGGEDTEAFFGQGTRLTVV.

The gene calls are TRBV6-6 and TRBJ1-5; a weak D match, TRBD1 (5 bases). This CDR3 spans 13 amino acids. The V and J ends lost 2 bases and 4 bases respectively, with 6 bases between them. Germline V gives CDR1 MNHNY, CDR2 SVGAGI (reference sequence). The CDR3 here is CASSYGTNQPQHF. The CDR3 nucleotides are TGTGCCAGCAGTTACGGGACTAATCAGCCCCAGCATTTT.

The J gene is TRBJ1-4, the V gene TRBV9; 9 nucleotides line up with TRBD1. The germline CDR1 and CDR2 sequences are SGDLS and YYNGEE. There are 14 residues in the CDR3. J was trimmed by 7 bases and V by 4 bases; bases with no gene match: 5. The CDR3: CASSKTGGVEKLFF. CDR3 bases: TGTGCCAGCAGCAAGACAGGGGGTGTTGAAAAACTGTTTTTT.

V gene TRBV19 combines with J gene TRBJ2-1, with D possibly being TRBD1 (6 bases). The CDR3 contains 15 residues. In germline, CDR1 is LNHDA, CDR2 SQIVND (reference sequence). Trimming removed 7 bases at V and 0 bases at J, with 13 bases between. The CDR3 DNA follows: TGTGCCAGTAACCAGGGGTTGAGCTCCTACAATGAGCAGTTCTTC. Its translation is CASNQGLSSYNEQFF.

This CDR3 is CASSTWADTQYF. CDR3 in DNA: TGTGCCAGCAGCACTTGGGCGGATACGCAGTATTTT. J is TRBJ2-3 and V is TRBV9; D unclear. The CDR3 totals 12 residues. Trimming pared 4 bases from V and 6 bases from J, leaving 9 bases between. In germline, CDR1 is SGDLS, CDR2 YYNGEE.

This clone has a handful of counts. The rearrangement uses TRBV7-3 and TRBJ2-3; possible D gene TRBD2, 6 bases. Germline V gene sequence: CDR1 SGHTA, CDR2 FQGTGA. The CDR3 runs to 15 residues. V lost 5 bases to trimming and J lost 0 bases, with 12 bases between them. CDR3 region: CASSPSVTSTDTQYF. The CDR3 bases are TGTGCCAGCAGCCCTAGCGTCACTAGCACAGATACGCAGTATTTT. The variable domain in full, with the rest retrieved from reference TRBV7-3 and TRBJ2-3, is GAGVSQTPSNKVTEKGKYVELRCDPISGHTALYWYRQSLGQGPEFLIYFQGTGAADDSGLPNDRFFAVRPEGSVSTLKIQRTERGDSAVYLCASSPSVTSTDTQYFGPGTRLTVL.

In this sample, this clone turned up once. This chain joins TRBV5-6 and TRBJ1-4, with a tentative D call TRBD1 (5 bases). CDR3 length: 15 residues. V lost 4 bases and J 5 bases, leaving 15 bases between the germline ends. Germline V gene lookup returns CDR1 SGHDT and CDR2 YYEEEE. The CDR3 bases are TGTGCCAGCAGCAGCTCGGCAGGGATAAATGAAAAACTGTTTTTT. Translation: CASSSSAGINEKLFF. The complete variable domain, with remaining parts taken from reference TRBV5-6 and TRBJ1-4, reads DAGVTQSPTHLIKTRGQQVTLRCSPKSGHDTVSWYQQALGQGPQFIFQYYEEEERQRGNFPDRFSGHQFPNYSSELNVNALLLGDSALYLCASSSSAGINEKLFFGSGTQLSVL.